A selection of T cell receptor beta chains follows, all from one sample in a study of cytomegalovirus exposure and HLA in healthy donors. Only in-frame clones appear in the TCRdb table, and some are missing; sequencing was by immunoSEQ multiplex PCR. In the table there are 150,000 to 200,000 clones, roughly 73% of which are singletons. The sample comprised PBMCs. These receptors came from a woman between 25 and 40 years old in good health and CMV-seronegative. Each CDR3 is given with its conserved first and last residue. Fields, in order: J gene, D gene, V gene, clone size, CDR3 DNA, CDR3 protein. A D gene is named only where the DNA matches it firmly. Rows give clone size only sometimes, using once, few, many, or a class for an expanded clone.

>TRBJ2-3|.|TRBV29-1|.
TGCAGCGTTGTGGCGCGGGGCTCAGGCACAGATACGCAGTATTTT
CSVVARGSGTDTQYF
>TRBJ2-5|.|TRBV9|few
TGTGCCAGCAGCGTAGTTGGGGGGTCGTGGGAGACCCAGTACTTC
CASSVVGGSWETQYF
>TRBJ2-7|TRBD2|TRBV6-4|.
TGTGCCAGCAGTGACTCGGCGGTGGTAGCGGGACCAAGTCAGACCTACGAGCAGTACTTC
CASSDSAVVAGPSQTYEQYF
>TRBJ2-1|.|TRBV6-1|.
TGTGCCAGCAGTCCGAGAGGGCGCAACAATGAGCAGTTCTTC
CASSPRGRNNEQFF
>TRBJ2-2|.|TRBV5-1|.
TGCGCCAGCAGCCCCCGGGAGATCAACACCGGGGAGCTGTTTTTT
CASSPREINTGELFF
>TRBJ1-5|TRBD1|TRBV6-4|.
TGTGCCAGCAGGCGATGCGGCCCCCCCAGGGGGTATAGCAATCAGCCCCAGCATTTT
CASRRCGPPRGYSNQPQHF
>TRBJ1-1|.|TRBV4-2|once
TGTGCCAGCAGCCAAGCCGCAGGGTTACGTGAAGCTTTCTTT
CASSQAAGLREAFF
>TRBJ2-6|TRBD1|TRBV5-1|.
TGCGCCAGCAGCTCAAACAGGGGGACTGGGGCCAACGTCCTGACTTTC
CASSSNRGTGANVLTF
>TRBJ2-1|TRBD2|TRBV27|.
TGTGCCAGCCGCGCGGGGGGTTCCTACAATGAGCAGTTCTTC
CASRAGGSYNEQFF
>TRBJ1-1|TRBD1|TRBV7-8|few
TGTGCCAGCAGCTTAGCCGGGACAGAGACTGAAGCTTTCTTT
CASSLAGTETEAFF
>TRBJ1-2|TRBD1|TRBV5-1|.
TGCGCCAGCAGCGAGAAGCGAGGGACAGGAGACTTCGGCTACACCTTC
CASSEKRGTGDFGYTF
>TRBJ1-2|TRBD1|TRBV29-1|.
TGCAGCGCCTTACCGGGACAGGGGGCCGGCTACACCTTC
CSALPGQGAGYTF
>TRBJ2-3|TRBD2|TRBV7-3|few
TGTGCCAGCAGCAACACACGAGGGGGACCGGGACTAGCGGGTACAGATACGCAGTATTTT
CASSNTRGGPGLAGTDTQYF
>TRBJ1-4|.|TRBV27|.
TGTGCCAGCAGTTTCAGGGGCCCCCGCAGGTATACTAATGAAAAACTGTTTTTT
CASSFRGPRRYTNEKLFF
>TRBJ2-7|.|TRBV4-1|.
TGCGCCAGCAGCCCCCGGGGCGGGGTGAGAAAATGGTACGAGCAGTACTTC
CASSPRGGVRKWYEQYF
>TRBJ1-1|.|TRBV27|.
TGTGCCAGCACCCCCCGAGGAGGGTTGGAGAACACTGAAGCTTTCTTT
CASTPRGGLENTEAFF
>TRBJ1-1|TRBD1|TRBV5-4|.
TGTGCCAGCAGCCCGGACAGGGGGTTGAACACTGAAGCTTTCTTT
CASSPDRGLNTEAFF
>TRBJ1-1|.|TRBV4-1|.
TGCGCCAGCAGCCAAGCTTCAGGTCGGGGCACTGAAGCTTTCTTT
CASSQASGRGTEAFF
>TRBJ1-1|.|TRBV9|.
TGTGCCAGCAGTCGCCCCGGACAGACCCCTATGAACACTGAAGCTTTCTTT
CASSRPGQTPMNTEAFF
>TRBJ2-3|.|TRBV4-3|.
TGCGCCAGCAGCCAAGATCGAGCGCCTACTAGCACAGATACGCAGTATTTT
CASSQDRAPTSTDTQYF
>TRBJ2-4|TRBD1|TRBV27|.
TGTGCCAGCAGACCAAACCAGGGGGCTCGGGCCAAAAACATTCAGTACTTC
CASRPNQGARAKNIQYF
>TRBJ1-1|.|TRBV5-1|.
TGCGCCAGCAGCACTGGACAGACAGGTGAAGCTTTCTTT
CASSTGQTGEAFF
>TRBJ1-4|.|TRBV28|.
TGTGCCAGCGGGCGGGGGGCCGCAACTAATGAAAAACTGTTTTTT
CASGRGAATNEKLFF
>TRBJ2-5|.|TRBV7-9|few
TGTGCCAGCAGCTTCGGAGGGTCGGAGACCCAGTACTTC
CASSFGGSETQYF
>TRBJ2-5|.|TRBV5-6|.
TGTGCCAGCAGCTTGGCAGGGTTCGATGAGACCCAGTACTTC
CASSLAGFDETQYF
>TRBJ2-3|TRBD2|TRBV11-2|.
TGTGCCAGCAGCTTAGACCGGCGGGGGGGACTGGGTACGCAGTATTTT
CASSLDRRGGLGTQYF
>TRBJ2-1|TRBD2|TRBV4-1|.
TGCGCCAGCAGTTTGGGACTAGCCGATGAGCAGTTCTTC
CASSLGLADEQFF
>TRBJ1-1|.|TRBV5-1|few
TGCGCCAGCAGCTTGGGTCAGGGTTCCGAAGCTTTCTTT
CASSLGQGSEAFF
>TRBJ1-2|.|TRBV6-1|few
TGTGCCAGCGCGGCGGGGAAGCACTATGGCTACACCTTC
CASAAGKHYGYTF
>TRBJ2-7|TRBD2|TRBV7-2|.
TGTGCCAGCAGCTCTCCTAGCGGCGCGTCCTACGAGCAGTACTTC
CASSSPSGASYEQYF
>TRBJ1-2|.|TRBV5-6|.
TGTGCCAGCAGCTCCCGGACAGTGAAAATTTATGGCTACACCTTC
CASSSRTVKIYGYTF
>TRBJ1-2|.|TRBV29-1|once
TGCAGCGTTGAACGGGGGGAGACCTACACCTTC
CSVERGETYTF
>TRBJ2-1|.|TRBV7-8|.
TGTGCCAGCAGCTCCAGCGCTCAGGGGCCCTCCGATGAGCAGTTCTTC
CASSSSAQGPSDEQFF
>TRBJ1-2|TRBD1|TRBV6-4|.
TGTGCCAGCAGTCGAGGACAGGGGGCGCGGAGGGGGTGGTGGGGTGGCTACACCTTC
CASSRGQGARRGWWGGYTF
>TRBJ2-7|.|TRBV10-3|.
TGTGCCATCACCACAGGGTACGAGCAGTACTTC
CAITTGYEQYF
>TRBJ2-7|TRBD1|TRBV7-9|.
TGTGCCAGCAGCCCCACAGGGGCCCCCTACGAGCAGTACTTC
CASSPTGAPYEQYF
>TRBJ1-5|.|TRBV19|.
TGTGCCAGTACCTCAAAGGGGGGGGGTTGGCAGCCCCAGCATTTT
CASTSKGGGWQPQHF
>TRBJ1-2|.|TRBV27|.
TGTGCCAGCAGCCCTAGGGGGTCCTGGGGTGGCTACACCTTC
CASSPRGSWGGYTF
>TRBJ2-1|TRBD1|TRBV29-1|.
TGCAGCGCTTCCCCTTGGACAGGGAATTTCAATGAGCAGTTCTTC
CSASPWTGNFNEQFF
>TRBJ2-2|.|TRBV14|.
TGTGCCAGCAGCCCACAAACCAGCGGCACCGGGGAGCTGTTTTTT
CASSPQTSGTGELFF
>TRBJ2-1|TRBD1|TRBV9|.
TGTGCCAGCAGCGTAGGGGGACAGGGTGGATGCGAGCAGTTCTTC
CASSVGGQGGCEQFF
>TRBJ2-3|.|TRBV27|.
TGTGCCAGCAGTTTACAGGGTTTGGATACGCAGTATTTT
CASSLQGLDTQYF
>TRBJ2-7|TRBD2|TRBV19|.
TGTGCCAGTAAACCGGGACTAGGGTTACACGAGCAGTACTTC
CASKPGLGLHEQYF
>TRBJ2-7|.|TRBV18|.
TGTGCCAGCTCAGGCGGTTACTCCTACGAGCAGTACTTC
CASSGGYSYEQYF
>TRBJ2-1|.|TRBV6-1|.
TGTGCCAGCGAGACCGCGGTCCGGGTGGAGCAGTTCTTC
CASETAVRVEQFF
>TRBJ1-4|.|TRBV4-1|.
TGCGCCAGCAGCCAAGCTTATAGGAAAGGAGCGGGCGAAGGAAAACTGTTTTTT
CASSQAYRKGAGEGKLFF
>TRBJ2-1|TRBD2|TRBV28|once
TGTGCCAGCAGTTTTGTTGCGCTAGCGGGAGTTAACAATGAGCAGTTCTTC
CASSFVALAGVNNEQFF
>TRBJ1-2|TRBD1|TRBV4-1|few
TGCGCCAGCAGCGCCCGGGACAGAACAACCATTAACTATGGCTACACCTTC
CASSARDRTTINYGYTF
>TRBJ2-7|.|TRBV25-1|.
TGTGCCAGCAGCGCCGCCCGGAGCTCCTACGAGCAGTACTTC
CASSAARSSYEQYF
>TRBJ2-2|.|TRBV5-4|.
TGTGCCAGCAGCAGCAACTCGATTGGGGAGCTGTTTTTT
CASSSNSIGELFF
>TRBJ2-7|TRBD1|TRBV19|.
TGTGCCAGTGGTAGGACAGGGGACGGCGAGCAGTACTTC
CASGRTGDGEQYF
>TRBJ2-7|TRBD1|TRBV19|.
TGTGCCAGTAGTATATCGGGACAGGGGTCTCGGGAGCAGTACTTC
CASSISGQGSREQYF
>TRBJ2-7|TRBD1|TRBV5-1|.
TGCGCCAGCAGCTTGGATGGGACAGGGGGATACGAGCAGTACTTC
CASSLDGTGGYEQYF
>TRBJ2-3|.|TRBV18|.
TGTGCCAGCTCACCAGCAGGCGCGAGCACAGATACGCAGTATTTT
CASSPAGASTDTQYF